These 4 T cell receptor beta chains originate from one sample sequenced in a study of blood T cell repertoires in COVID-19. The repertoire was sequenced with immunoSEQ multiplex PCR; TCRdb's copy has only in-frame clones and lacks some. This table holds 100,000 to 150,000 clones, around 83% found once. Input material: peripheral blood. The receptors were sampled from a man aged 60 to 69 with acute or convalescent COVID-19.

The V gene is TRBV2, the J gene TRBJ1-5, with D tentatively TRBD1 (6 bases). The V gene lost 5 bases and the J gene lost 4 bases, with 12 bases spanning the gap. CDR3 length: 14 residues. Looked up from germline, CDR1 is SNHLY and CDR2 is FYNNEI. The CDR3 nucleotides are TGTGCCAGCAGTCCTCAGGGGTGGAATCAGCCCCAGCATTTT. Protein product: CASSPQGWNQPQHF.

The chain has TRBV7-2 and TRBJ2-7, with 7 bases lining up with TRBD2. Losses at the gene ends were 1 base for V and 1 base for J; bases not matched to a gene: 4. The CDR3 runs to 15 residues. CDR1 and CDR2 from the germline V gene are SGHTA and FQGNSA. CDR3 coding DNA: TGTGCCAGCAGCTTAGAAGCGGGACCATCCTACGAGCAGTACTTC. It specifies CASSLEAGPSYEQYF.

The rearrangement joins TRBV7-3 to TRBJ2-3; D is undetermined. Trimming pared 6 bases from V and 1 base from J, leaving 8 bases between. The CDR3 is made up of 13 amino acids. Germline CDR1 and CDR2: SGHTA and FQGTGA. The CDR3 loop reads CASSFFRTDTQYF. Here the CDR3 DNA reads TGTGCCAGCAGTTTCTTCCGCACAGATACGCAGTATTTT.

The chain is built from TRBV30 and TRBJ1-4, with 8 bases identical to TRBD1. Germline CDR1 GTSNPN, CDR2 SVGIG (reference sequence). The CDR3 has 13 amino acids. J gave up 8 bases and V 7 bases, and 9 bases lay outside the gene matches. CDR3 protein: CASRTGMGEKLFF. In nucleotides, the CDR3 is TGTGCCTCCCGGACAGGGATGGGCGAAAAACTGTTTTTT.